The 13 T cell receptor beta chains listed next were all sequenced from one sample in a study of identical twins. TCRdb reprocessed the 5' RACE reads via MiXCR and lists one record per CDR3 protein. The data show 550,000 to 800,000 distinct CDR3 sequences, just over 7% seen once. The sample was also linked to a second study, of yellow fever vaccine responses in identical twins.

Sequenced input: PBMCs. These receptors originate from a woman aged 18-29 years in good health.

The CDR3 DNA follows: TGTGCCAGCAGTGAGCAGGGCCAGAACACTGAAGCTTTCTTT. Encoded protein: CASSEQGQNTEAFF. The chain carries TRBV2 and TRBJ1-1, with D maybe TRBD1 (5 bases). The germline V gene has CDR1 SNHLY and CDR2 FYNNEI. V gave up 3 bases and J gave up 1 base, with 9 bases separating them. The CDR3 contains 14 residues. The full variable domain, completed using reference TRBV2 and TRBJ1-1, is EPEVTQTPSHQVTQMGQEVILRCVPISNHLYFYWYRQILGQKVEFLVSFYNNEISEKSEIFDDQFSVERPDGSNFTLKIRSTKLEDSAMYFCASSEQGQNTEAFFGQGTRLTVV.

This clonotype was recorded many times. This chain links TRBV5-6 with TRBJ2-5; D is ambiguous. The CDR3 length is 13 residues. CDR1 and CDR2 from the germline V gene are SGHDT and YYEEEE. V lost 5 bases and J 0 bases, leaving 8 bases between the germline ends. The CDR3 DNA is TGTGCCAGCAGAATGTACCACCAAGAGACCCAGTACTTC. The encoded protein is CASRMYHQETQYF.

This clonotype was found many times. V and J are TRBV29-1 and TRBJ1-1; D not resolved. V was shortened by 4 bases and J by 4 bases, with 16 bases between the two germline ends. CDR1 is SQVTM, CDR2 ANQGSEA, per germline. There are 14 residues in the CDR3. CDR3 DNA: TGCAGCGTTGCAACGGGAATTTTGGTCACTGAAGCTTTCTTT. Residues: CSVATGILVTEAFF.

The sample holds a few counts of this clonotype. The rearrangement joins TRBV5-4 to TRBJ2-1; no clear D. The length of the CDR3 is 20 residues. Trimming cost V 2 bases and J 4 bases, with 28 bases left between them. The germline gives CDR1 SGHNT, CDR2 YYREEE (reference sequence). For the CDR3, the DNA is TGTGCCAGCAGCTTAGTGCCGAACCCGCAAACGGTTCTCCCGTACAATGAGCAGTTCTTC. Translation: CASSLVPNPQTVLPYNEQFF. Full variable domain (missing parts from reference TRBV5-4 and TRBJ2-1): ETGVTQSPTHLIKTRGQQVTLRCSSQSGHNTVSWYQQALGQGPQFIFQYYREEENGRGNFPPRFSGLQFPNYSSELNVNALELDDSALYLCASSLVPNPQTVLPYNEQFFGPGTRLTVL.

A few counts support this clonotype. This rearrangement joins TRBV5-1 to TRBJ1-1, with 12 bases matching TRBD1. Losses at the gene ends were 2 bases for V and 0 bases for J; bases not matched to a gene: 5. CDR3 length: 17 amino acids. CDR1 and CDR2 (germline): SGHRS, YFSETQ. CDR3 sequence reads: CASSLGTGGTMNTEAFF. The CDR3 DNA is TGCGCCAGCAGCTTAGGGACAGGGGGCACCATGAACACTGAAGCTTTCTTT. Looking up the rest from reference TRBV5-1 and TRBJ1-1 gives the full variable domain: KAGVTQTPRYLIKTRGQQVTLSCSPISGHRSVSWYQQTPGQGLQFLFEYFSETQRNKGNFPGRFSGRQFSNSRSEMNVSTLELGDSALYLCASSLGTGGTMNTEAFFGQGTRLTVV.

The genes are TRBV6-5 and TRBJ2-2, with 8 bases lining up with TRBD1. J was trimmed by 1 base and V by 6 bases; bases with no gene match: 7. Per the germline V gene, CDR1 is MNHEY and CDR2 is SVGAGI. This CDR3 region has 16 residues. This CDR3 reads CASSYTGTGNTGELFF. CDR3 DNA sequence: TGTGCCAGCAGCTATACCGGGACAGGGAACACCGGGGAGCTGTTTTTT.

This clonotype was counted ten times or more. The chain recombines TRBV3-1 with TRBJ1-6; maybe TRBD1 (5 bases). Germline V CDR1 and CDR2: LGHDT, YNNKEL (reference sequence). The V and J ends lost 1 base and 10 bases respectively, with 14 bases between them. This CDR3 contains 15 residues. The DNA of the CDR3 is TGTGCCAGCAGCCAAGTTGGGGCGAAGAGATCACCCCTCCACTTT. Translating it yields CASSQVGAKRSPLHF. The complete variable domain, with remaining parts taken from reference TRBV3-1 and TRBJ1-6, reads DTAVSQTPKYLVTQMGNDKSIKCEQNLGHDTMYWYKQDSKKFLKIMFSYNNKELIINETVPNRFSPKSPDKAHLNLHINSLELGDSAVYFCASSQVGAKRSPLHFGNGTRLTVT.

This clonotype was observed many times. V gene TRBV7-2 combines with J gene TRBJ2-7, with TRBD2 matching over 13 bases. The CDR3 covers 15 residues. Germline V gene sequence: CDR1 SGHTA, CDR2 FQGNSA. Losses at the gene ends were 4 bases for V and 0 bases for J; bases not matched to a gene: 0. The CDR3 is CASSWTSGSSYEQYF. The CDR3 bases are TGTGCCAGCAGCTGGACTAGCGGGAGCTCCTACGAGCAGTACTTC.

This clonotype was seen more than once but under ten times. The CDR3 region is CATPTGAEQYV. The CDR3, as DNA: TGTGCCACTCCGACGGGGGCCGAGCAGTACGTC. The chain uses TRBV2 and TRBJ2-7; perhaps D is TRBD1 or TRBD2 (6 bases each). The CDR3 consists of 11 residues. Trimming pared 10 bases from V and 6 bases from J, leaving 13 bases between. The germline gives CDR1 SNHLY, CDR2 FYNNEI.

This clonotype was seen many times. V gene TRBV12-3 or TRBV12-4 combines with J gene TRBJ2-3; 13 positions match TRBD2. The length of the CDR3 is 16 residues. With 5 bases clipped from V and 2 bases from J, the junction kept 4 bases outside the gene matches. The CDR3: CASSPGTSGVTDTQYF. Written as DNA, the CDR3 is TGTGCCAGCAGTCCAGGGACTAGCGGGGTCACAGATACGCAGTATTTT.

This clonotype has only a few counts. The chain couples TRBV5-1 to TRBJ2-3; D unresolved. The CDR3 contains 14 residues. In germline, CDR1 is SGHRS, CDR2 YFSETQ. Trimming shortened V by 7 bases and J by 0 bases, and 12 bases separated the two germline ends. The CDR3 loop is CASHPNPSTDTQYF. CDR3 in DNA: TGCGCCAGCCATCCGAATCCGAGCACAGATACGCAGTATTTT.

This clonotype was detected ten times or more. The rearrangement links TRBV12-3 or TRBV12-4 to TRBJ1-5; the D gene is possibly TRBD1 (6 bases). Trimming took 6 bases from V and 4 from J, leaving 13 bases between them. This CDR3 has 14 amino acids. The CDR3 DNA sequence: TGTGCCAGCAGCACGACAGGACCAAATCAGCCCCAGCATTTT. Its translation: CASSTTGPNQPQHF.

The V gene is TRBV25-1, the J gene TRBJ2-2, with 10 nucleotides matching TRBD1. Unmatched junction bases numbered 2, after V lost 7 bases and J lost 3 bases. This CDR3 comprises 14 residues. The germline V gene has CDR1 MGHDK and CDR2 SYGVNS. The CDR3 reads CASTGTGDTGELFF. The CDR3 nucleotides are TGTGCCAGCACCGGGACAGGGGACACCGGGGAGCTGTTTTTT.